This paragraph reports one T cell receptor (beta chain). Its cognate antigen is unknown. The sample belongs to a study of cytomegalovirus exposure and HLA in healthy donors. Study-level results: Common viral pathogens were later found to be apparently linked to several of the most significant clusters.

PCR involved 60 Vbeta and 13 Jbeta primers. Repertoires were generated with immunoSEQ multiplex PCR, while TCRdb's copy carries only in-frame clones and drops some. Among 150,000 to 200,000 clones, over 75% were seen once, and the ten largest hold roughly 1.5%. The sequencing input was PBMCs. This receptor was obtained from a woman aged 30 to 39 in good health and CMV-seronegative.

CDR3 sequence reads: CASSSQGAGEKLFF. The CDR3, as DNA: TGCGCCAGCAGCAGCCAGGGGGCAGGTGAAAAACTGTTTTTT. The V and J genes are TRBV5-1 and TRBJ1-4; 8 nucleotides agree with TRBD1. Germline CDR1 reads SGHRS; CDR2 reads YFSETQ. CDR3 length equals 14 residues. After removal of 4 bases from V and 7 bases from J, the junction contained 6 bases not matched to a gene.